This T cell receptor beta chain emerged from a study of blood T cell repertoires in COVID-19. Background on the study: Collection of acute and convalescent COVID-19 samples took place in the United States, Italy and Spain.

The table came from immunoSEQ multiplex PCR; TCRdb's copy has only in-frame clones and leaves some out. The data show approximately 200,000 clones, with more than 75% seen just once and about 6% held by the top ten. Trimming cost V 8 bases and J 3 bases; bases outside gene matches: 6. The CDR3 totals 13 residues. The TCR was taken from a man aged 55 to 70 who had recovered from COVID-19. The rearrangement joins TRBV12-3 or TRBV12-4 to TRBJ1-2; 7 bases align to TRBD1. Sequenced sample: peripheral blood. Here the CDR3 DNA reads TGTGCCAGCGCCTCGGGACAGTACTATGGCTACACCTTC. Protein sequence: CASASGQYYGYTF.